A single sample gave rise to the 5 T cell receptor beta chains below, sequenced in a study of blood T cell repertoires in COVID-19. TCRdb's table, derived via immunoSEQ multiplex PCR, lists solely in-frame clones and lacks some. Counted here are 25,000 to 35,000 clones, roughly nine tenths occurring once; the ten biggest clones make up 8.4%. Specimen: peripheral blood. The receptors derive from a man between 65 and 79 years old with active or convalescent COVID-19.

CDR3 sequence (DNA): TGTGCCAGCAGGCAAACAGGCGGCACTGAAGCTTTCTTT. This sequence encodes CASRQTGGTEAFF. The rearrangement links TRBV25-1 to TRBJ1-1, with D possibly TRBD1 on 5 matching bases. The germline CDR1 and CDR2 sequences are MGHDK and SYGVNS. V lost 6 bases and J 4 bases, leaving 12 bases between the germline ends. The CDR3 consists of 13 residues. Full variable domain (rest looked up from reference TRBV25-1 and TRBJ1-1): EADIYQTPRYLVIGTGKKITLECSQTMGHDKMYWYQQDPGMELHLIHYSYGVNSTEKGDLSSESTVSRIRTEHFPLTLESARPSHTSQYLCASRQTGGTEAFFGQGTRLTVV.

V usage is TRBV2 and J usage is TRBJ2-7; a weak D match, TRBD2 (6 bases). CDR1 and CDR2 (germline): SNHLY, FYNNEI. V was trimmed by 6 bases and J by 3 bases, leaving 15 bases between them. CDR3 length: 14 residues. The CDR3 DNA follows: TGTGCCAGCAGGGGAGGAAGGGGCGACTACGAGCAGTACGTC. Translated: CASRGGRGDYEQYV.

CDR3 loop: CASSHLEAGGSQNEQFF. The CDR3 bases are TGTGCCAGCAGCCACCTTGAGGCGGGAGGAAGTCAGAATGAGCAGTTCTTC. The genes are TRBV7-8 and TRBJ2-1; TRBD2 aligns across 8 bases. The V and J ends lost 5 bases and 7 bases, in that order; junction bases with no gene match: 16. Germline CDR1 and CDR2: SGHVS and FQNEAQ. The CDR3 length is 17 residues.

The rearrangement links TRBV18 to TRBJ2-3; 8 bases fit TRBD2. The CDR3 runs 16 residues. Trimming at V came to 6 bases and at J to 9 bases, leaving 17 bases not matched to a gene. Germline loops: CDR1 KGHSH, CDR2 LQKENI. The CDR3 DNA reads as TGTGCCAGCTCCCCAGCGGGAGCGAAGGTGGGTGAGACGCAGTATTTT. The encoded protein is CASSPAGAKVGETQYF.

This chain connects TRBV6-6 to TRBJ1-4, with 7 bases identical to TRBD1. This CDR3 region has 15 residues. J was trimmed by 8 bases and V by 7 bases; bases with no gene match: 13. Germline-derived CDR1 and CDR2 are MNHNY and SVGAGI (reference sequence). In DNA form, the CDR3 reads TGTGCCAGCACCGTCCGGACAGGAGGAAAGGAAAAACTGTTTTTT. Protein: CASTVRTGGKEKLFF.